This T cell receptor (beta chain) originates from a study of cytomegalovirus exposure and HLA in healthy donors. Trimming stripped 2 bases from V and 11 bases from J, with 9 bases between. CDR1 MNHEY and CDR2 SMNVEV come from the germline V gene (reference sequence). The CDR3 is 11 residues long. Notes on this clone: The antigen remains undetermined.

Assay used: immunoSEQ multiplex PCR; TCRdb lists only in-frame clones, some missing. The table includes around 34,000 clones, approximately 92% detected once. Findings and caveats of the study: Overall, roughly 160 TCR beta chains were annotated as cytomegalovirus-associated. According to reports, the classifier identified cytomegalovirus status with high specificity and sensitivity.

The chain combines TRBV27 with TRBJ2-5; no firm D call. Sequenced sample: PBMCs. The sequence was obtained from a young man in good health and CMV-seronegative. The CDR3 loop reads CASSLGRKQYF. CDR3 nucleotide sequence: TGTGCCAGCAGTTTAGGTAGAAAACAGTACTTC.